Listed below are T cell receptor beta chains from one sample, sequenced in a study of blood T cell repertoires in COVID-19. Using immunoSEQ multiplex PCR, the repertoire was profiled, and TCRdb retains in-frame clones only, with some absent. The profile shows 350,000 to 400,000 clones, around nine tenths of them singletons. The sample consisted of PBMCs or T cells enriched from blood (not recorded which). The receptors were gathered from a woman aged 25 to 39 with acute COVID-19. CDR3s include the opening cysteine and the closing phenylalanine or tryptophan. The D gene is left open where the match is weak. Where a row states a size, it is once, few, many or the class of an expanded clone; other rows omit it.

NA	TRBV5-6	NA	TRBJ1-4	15	TGTGCCAGCAGCTTGGGCGCAGGGTCATATGAAAAACTGTTTTTT	CASSLGAGSYEKLFF
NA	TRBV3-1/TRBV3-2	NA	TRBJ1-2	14	TGTGCCAGCAGCCAACAGGGCAGGGCGGATGGCTACACCTTC	CASSQQGRADGYTF
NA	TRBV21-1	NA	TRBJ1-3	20	NA	CASSKAAVGPGASTGNTIYF
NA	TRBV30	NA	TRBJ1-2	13	TGTGCCTGGAGGGCCAGGGTTACCTATGGCTACACCTTC	CAWRARVTYGYTF
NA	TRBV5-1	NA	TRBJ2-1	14	TGCGCCAGCAGCTTAGGGGCAGGGCCGAATGAGCAGTTCTTC	CASSLGAGPNEQFF
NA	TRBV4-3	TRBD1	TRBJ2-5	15	TGCGCCAGCAGCCGGGACAGGGGCTATCAAGAGACCCAGTACTTC	CASSRDRGYQETQYF
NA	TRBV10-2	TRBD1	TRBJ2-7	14	TGCGCCAGCAGTGAGTCGACAGGGAAGGACGAGCAGTACTTC	CASSESTGKDEQYF
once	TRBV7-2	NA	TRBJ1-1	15	TGTGCCAGCAGCTTAGGACTCTTTATGAACACTGAAGCTTTCTTT	CASSLGLFMNTEAFF
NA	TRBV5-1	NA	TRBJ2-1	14	TGCGCCAGCAGCTCGGTAGGGGTTTACAATGAGCAGTTCTTC	CASSSVGVYNEQFF
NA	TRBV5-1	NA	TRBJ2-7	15	TGCGCCAGCAGCGCGGGTGGGGGGGCGCCAAGCGAGCAGTACTTC	CASSAGGGAPSEQYF
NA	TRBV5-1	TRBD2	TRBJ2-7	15	TGCGCCAGCAGCTTGGCCGAACTAGCGGGGGACGAGCAGTACTTC	CASSLAELAGDEQYF
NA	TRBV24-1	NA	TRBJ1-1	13	TGTGCCACCAGACTTCTCCTGAACACTGAAGCTTTCTTT	CATRLLLNTEAFF
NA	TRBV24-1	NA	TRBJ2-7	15	TGTGCCACCAGTGCCCCCGGGGAACTTTTCTACGAGCAGTACTTC	CATSAPGELFYEQYF
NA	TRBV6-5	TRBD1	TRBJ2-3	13	TGTGCCAGCAGGACAGGGTATACAGATACGCAGTATTTT	CASRTGYTDTQYF
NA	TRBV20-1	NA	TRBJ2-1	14	TGCAGTGCTAGTCTACGGAGCTCCTACAATGAGCAGTTCTTC	CSASLRSSYNEQFF
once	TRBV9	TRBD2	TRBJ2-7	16	TGTGCCAGCAGCGTATCGGCTAGCGGGGCCTCCTACGAGCAGTACTTC	CASSVSASGASYEQYF
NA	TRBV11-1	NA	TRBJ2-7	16	TGTGCCAGCAGCTTAGGCTGGGGGGGCGCGTCCTACGAGCAGTACTTC	CASSLGWGGASYEQYF
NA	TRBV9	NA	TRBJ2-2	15	TGTGCCAGCAGCGTAGGAGGATTCAACACCGGGGAGCTGTTTTTT	CASSVGGFNTGELFF
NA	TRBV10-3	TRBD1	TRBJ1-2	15	TGTGCCATCAGTGAGTTACAGGGGATCAACTATGGCTACACCTTC	CAISELQGINYGYTF
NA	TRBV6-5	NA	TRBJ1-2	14	TGTGCCAGCAGTCACCAAACAGAGAAGAATGGCTACACCTTC	CASSHQTEKNGYTF
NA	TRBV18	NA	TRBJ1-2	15	TGTGCCAGCTCACCACCGCAGGCGCCTACGGATGGCTACACCTTC	CASSPPQAPTDGYTF
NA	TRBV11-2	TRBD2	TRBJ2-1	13	TGTGCCAGCGCGGGACTAGCGGGGCTTGAGCAGTTCTTC	CASAGLAGLEQFF
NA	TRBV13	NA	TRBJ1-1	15	TGTGCCAGCAGCTCCGTACAGGGTAGGTACACTGAAGCTTTCTTT	CASSSVQGRYTEAFF
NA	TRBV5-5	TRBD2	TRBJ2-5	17	TGTGCCAGCAGCTCGGGACTAGCGGGGGGGCCCCAAGAGACCCAGTACTTC	CASSSGLAGGPQETQYF
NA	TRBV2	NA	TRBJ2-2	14	TGTGCCAGCAGTGATCAGGGGCGGACCGGGGAGCTGTTTTTT	CASSDQGRTGELFF
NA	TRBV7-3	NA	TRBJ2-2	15	TGTGCCAGCAGCTTACAGGGACTGCACACCGGGGAGCTGTTTTTT	CASSLQGLHTGELFF
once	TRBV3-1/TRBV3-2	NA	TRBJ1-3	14	TGTGCCAGCAGCCAGAGGCCTTTTTTTAACACCATATATTTT	CASSQRPFFNTIYF
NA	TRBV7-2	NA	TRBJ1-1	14	TGTGCCAGCAGCTTACTAGGTGATGGCACTGAAGCTTTCTTT	CASSLLGDGTEAFF
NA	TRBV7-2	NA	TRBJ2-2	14	TGTGCCAGCAGCTGGGACATGAACACCGGGGAGCTGTTTTTT	CASSWDMNTGELFF
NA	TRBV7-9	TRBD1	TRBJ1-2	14	TGTGCCAGCAGCTTAAGGGACAGTCTCTATGGCTACACCTTC	CASSLRDSLYGYTF
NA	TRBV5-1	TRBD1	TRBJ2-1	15	TGCGCCAGCAGCTTGGGACAGGGGGCGGCTAATGAGCAGTTCTTC	CASSLGQGAANEQFF
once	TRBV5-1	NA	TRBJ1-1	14	TGCGCCAGCAGCGCGTCCGGGATGAACACTGAAGCTTTCTTT	CASSASGMNTEAFF
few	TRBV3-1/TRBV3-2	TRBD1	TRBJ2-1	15	TGTGCCAGCAGCCACGGGACAGGGATTAGGAATGAGCAGTTCTTC	CASSHGTGIRNEQFF
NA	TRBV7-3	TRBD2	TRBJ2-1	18	TGTGCCAGCAGCTTAACCCCCCATGGGCGACTAGCGGGGGGCCGGGTGTTCTTC	CASSLTPHGRLAGGRVFF
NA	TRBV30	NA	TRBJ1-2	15	TGTGCCTGGAACCCTCCAGGGCTCCCTGGCTATGGCTACACCTTC	CAWNPPGLPGYGYTF
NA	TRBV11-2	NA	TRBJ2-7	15	TGTGCCAGCAGCCAAGGACTAACTACCTCCTACGAGCAGTACTTC	CASSQGLTTSYEQYF
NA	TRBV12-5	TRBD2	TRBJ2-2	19	TGTGCTAGTGGTTTGCACAGGGTAGCGGGGGAATCGAACACCGGGGAGCTGTTTTTT	CASGLHRVAGESNTGELFF
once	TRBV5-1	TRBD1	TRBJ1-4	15	TGCGCCAGCAGCGGGTACAGGGGGCAGGATGAAAAACTGTTTTTT	CASSGYRGQDEKLFF
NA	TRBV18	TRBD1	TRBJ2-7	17	TGTGCCAGCTCACCCAGCTTAGGGACAGGGGCCCACTACGAGCAGTACTTC	CASSPSLGTGAHYEQYF
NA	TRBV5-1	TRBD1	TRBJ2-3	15	TGCGCCAGCAGCTTGAGGACAGGGGGCGCAGATACGCAGTATTTT	CASSLRTGGADTQYF
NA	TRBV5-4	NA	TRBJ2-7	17	TGTGCCAGCAGCCCAAGCCCCATGAGCGACAGCTCCTACGAGCAGTACTTC	CASSPSPMSDSSYEQYF
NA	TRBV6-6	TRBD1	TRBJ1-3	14	TGTGCCAGCAGCGCAGGGGGCGATGGAAACACCATATATTTT	CASSAGGDGNTIYF
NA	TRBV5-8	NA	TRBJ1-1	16	TGTGCCAGCAGCTTTCGGGACTTCCACATGAACACTGAAGCTTTCTTT	CASSFRDFHMNTEAFF